This T cell receptor (beta chain) was documented in a study of post-analysis software for immune sequencing data. V trimming: 6 bases; J trimming: 4 bases; junction bases outside the gene matches: 9. Per germline, CDR1 SGHTA and CDR2 FQGNSA. The CDR3 extends over 17 amino acids. A note on this clonotype: What it binds is not known.

Whole-study results and caveats: Controls showed lower frequencies than patients for five or six TRBV segments, and TRBV5-6, TRBV5-1 and TRBV20-1 were among these. By F measure, samples from a shared preparation batch strongly co-clustered.

The authors incorporated unique molecular identifiers into the TCR beta cDNA libraries. TCRdb reanalysed the PCR reads using MiXCR and keeps one entry per CDR3 protein. The profile shows hundreds of thousands of distinct CDR3 sequences, about 27% of them singletons. The chain uses TRBV7-2 and TRBJ2-3; TRBD2 matches at 14 bases. This TCR derives from a girl between 5 and 17 years old with multiple sclerosis. Sample: blood. The CDR3 region has the DNA TGTGCCAGCAGGTCTAGAGGGACTAGCGGGAGTCCAGATACGCAGTATTTT. Translation gives CASRSRGTSGSPDTQYF.